A single sample is the source of the 11 T cell receptor beta chains below, sequenced in a study of response to subunit inactivated influenza vaccine. A single record per CDR3 protein comes from TCRdb applying MiXCR to the RT-PCR reads. The sample contains roughly 700,000 distinct CDR3 sequences, roughly 13% of which appear only once. The sample in question was PBMCs from blood, obtained approximately 15 days before vaccination. These receptors were obtained from a man in his fifties who received an inactivated influenza vaccine.

This clonotype was seen a handful of times. For the CDR3, the DNA is TGCAGTGCTAGAGACAGGGCAATAAGTTCACCCCTCCACTTT. This sequence encodes CSARDRAISSPLHF. J is TRBJ1-6 and V is TRBV20-1, with a possible D match to TRBD1 (5 bases). This CDR3 comprises 14 residues. The germline gives CDR1 DFQATT, CDR2 SNEGSKA (reference sequence). The V end lost 0 bases, the J end lost 9 bases, and 12 bases lay between the germline ends.

A few counts support this clonotype. The chain carries TRBV20-1 and TRBJ2-7, with 15 positions matching TRBD2. V lost 6 bases and J lost 6; bases outside the gene matches: 9. The CDR3 totals 15 residues. CDR1 and CDR2 from the germline V gene are DFQATT and SNEGSKA (reference sequence). CDR3 sequence: CSARTSGGAFTEQYF. CDR3 nucleotide sequence: TGCAGTGCCAGGACTAGCGGGGGGGCCTTCACCGAGCAGTACTTC.

The V and J genes are TRBV5-1 and TRBJ1-4, with unresolved D. The CDR3 is 15 residues long. V lost 0 bases, J lost 2 bases, and 8 bases lay in between. From germline, CDR1 is SGHRS and CDR2 YFSETQ. The CDR3 loop is CASSLDWGTNEKLFF. The CDR3 DNA sequence: TGCGCCAGCAGCTTGGATTGGGGTACTAATGAAAAACTGTTTTTT.

The chain combines TRBV6-1 with TRBJ2-5; no definite D call. The V gene lost 3 bases and the J gene lost 4 bases, with 6 bases spanning the gap. This CDR3 spans 12 amino acids. The germline CDR1 and CDR2 sequences are MNHNS and SASEGT. The CDR3 DNA reads TGTGCCAGCAGTGAGGTTCGAGAGACCCAGTACTTC. Amino acids: CASSEVRETQYF.

The gene calls are TRBV20-1 and TRBJ1-5; D ambiguous. This CDR3 contains 16 residues. Trimming took 4 bases from V and 2 from J, leaving 18 bases between them. In germline, CDR1 is DFQATT, CDR2 SNEGSKA (reference sequence). CDR3 coding DNA: TGCAGTGCTATCCGCGCGGGGTCAGACGGCAATCAGCCCCAGCATTTT. This translates into CSAIRAGSDGNQPQHF.

This clonotype showed up many times. V usage is TRBV6-2 or TRBV6-3 and J usage is TRBJ2-1, with 9 bases fitting TRBD2. Unmatched junction bases numbered 7, after V lost 5 bases and J lost 5 bases. This CDR3 has 15 residues. Looked up from germline, CDR1 is MNHEY and CDR2 is SVGEGT. As DNA, the CDR3 is TGTGCCAGCAGTCAAAGCGGGGGGCCCCACAATGAGCAGTTCTTC. Its translation: CASSQSGGPHNEQFF.

This clonotype was detected a few times. The chain recombines TRBV3-1 with TRBJ1-2; 8 bases are a match to TRBD1. This CDR3 is built from 15 residues. The germline V gene has CDR1 LGHDT and CDR2 YNNKEL (reference sequence). J was trimmed by 4 bases and V by 1 base; bases with no gene match: 5. The CDR3 region has the DNA TGTGCCAGCAGCCAAGGCTACAGGGGGGTCTATGGCTACACCTTC. Its translation is CASSQGYRGVYGYTF.

This clonotype was counted only a few times. The gene calls are TRBV7-2 and TRBJ2-5, with D unresolved. This CDR3 contains 15 residues. Germline assignment: CDR1 SGHTA and CDR2 FQGNSA. Trimming stripped 0 bases from V and 5 bases from J, with 13 bases between. The CDR3 bases are TGTGCCAGCAGCTTAGCGTCTGCAGGTCTGGAGACCCAGTACTTC. It yields the protein CASSLASAGLETQYF.

The V and J genes are TRBV4-3 and TRBJ2-2; D unresolved. V dropped 0 bases and J dropped 1 base, with 9 bases sitting between them. The CDR3 spans 16 residues. CDR1 is LGHNA, CDR2 YSLEER, per germline. CDR3 nucleotide sequence: TGCGCCAGCAGCCAAGATCTCTATAGGAACACCGGGGAGCTGTTTTTT. Its protein is CASSQDLYRNTGELFF.

This clonotype appeared a few times. V usage is TRBV24-1 and J usage is TRBJ2-5, with D unresolved. CDR3 length: 12 residues. The germline V and J ends were trimmed by 4 bases and 2 bases, with 4 bases remaining between them. The germline V gene has CDR1 KGHDR and CDR2 SFDVKD. CDR3 DNA sequence: TGTGCCACCAGTGAGGAACAAGAGACCCAGTACTTC. The encoded protein is CATSEEQETQYF.

This clonotype was seen more than once but under ten times. The gene calls are TRBV20-1 and TRBJ1-1, with D unclear. The CDR3 is made up of 11 amino acids. Germline loops: CDR1 DFQATT, CDR2 SNEGSKA (reference sequence). The V end lost 2 bases, the J end lost 7 bases, and 8 bases lay between the germline ends. In DNA, the CDR3 is TGCAGTGCTAGACGTTCCGGTGAAGCTTTCTTT. Amino acid sequence: CSARRSGEAFF.